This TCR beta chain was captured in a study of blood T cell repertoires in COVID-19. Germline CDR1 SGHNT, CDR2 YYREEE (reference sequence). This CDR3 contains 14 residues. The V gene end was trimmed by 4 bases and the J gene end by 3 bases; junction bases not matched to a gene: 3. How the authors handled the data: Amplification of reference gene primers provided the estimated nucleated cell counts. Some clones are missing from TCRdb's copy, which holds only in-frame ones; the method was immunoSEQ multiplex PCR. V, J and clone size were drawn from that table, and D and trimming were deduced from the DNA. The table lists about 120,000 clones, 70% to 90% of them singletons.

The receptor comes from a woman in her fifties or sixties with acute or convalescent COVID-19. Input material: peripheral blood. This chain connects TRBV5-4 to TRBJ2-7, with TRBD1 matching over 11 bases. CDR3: CASSAGTGGYEQYF. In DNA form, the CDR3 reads TGTGCCAGCAGCGCCGGGACAGGGGGCTACGAGCAGTACTTC.